Listed below are T cell receptor beta chains from one sample, sequenced in a study of blood T cell repertoires in COVID-19. TCRdb keeps only in-frame clones here, not all; method: immunoSEQ multiplex PCR. The sample contains fewer than 500,000 clones, around 87% of which appear only once. Material: PBMCs or T cells enriched from blood (not recorded which). The receptor source for this set is a woman under 40 with acute COVID-19. Both conserved end residues are part of each CDR3. A D gene is named only where the DNA matches it firmly. Not all rows give a size; the values are once, few, many and, for expanded clones, a class.

CDR3 DNA	CDR3 protein	D gene	clone size	V gene	J gene
TGTGCCAGCAGTTACACCGACAGGGGGCGCGGAGGCTACACCTTC	CASSYTDRGRGGYTF	TRBD1	.	TRBV6-5	TRBJ1-2
TGTGCCAGCAGCCCGGACAGGGGTTTGGGTGGCTACACCTTC	CASSPDRGLGGYTF	TRBD1	.	TRBV6-5	TRBJ1-2
TGTGCCAGCAGCGTAAGCGGGACAGGGAATTCACCCCTCCACTTT	CASSVSGTGNSPLHF	TRBD1	.	TRBV9	TRBJ1-6
TGTGCCAGCAGCCGACGAAGGACAGGACCAGAGGGGGCCCAGTACTTC	CASSRRRTGPEGAQYF	TRBD1	.	TRBV7-8	TRBJ2-5
TGCGCCAGCAGCTTGCATGACAGGGTTTGGGGCACTGAAGCTTTCTTT	CASSLHDRVWGTEAFF	TRBD1	.	TRBV5-1	TRBJ1-1
TGTGCCACCAGTGATTTTGCAGGGCACGGCTACACCTTC	CATSDFAGHGYTF	.	few	TRBV24-1	TRBJ1-2
TGTGCCAGCAGCCCAAACCCCAGGCAGTCTTATGGCTACACCTTC	CASSPNPRQSYGYTF	.	.	TRBV3-1/TRBV3-2	TRBJ1-2
TGTGCCAGTAGTTTTCGACTCCACTACGAGCAGTACTTC	CASSFRLHYEQYF	.	.	TRBV19	TRBJ2-7
TGCAGTGCTTTAAATAATGAAAAACTGTTTTTT	CSALNNEKLFF	.	.	TRBV20-1	TRBJ1-4
TGTGCCAGCAGTGACGGGGGGGGCTTGGGCTACACCTTC	CASSDGGGLGYTF	.	.	TRBV6-4	TRBJ1-2
TGTGCCAGCAGCTTGGAACCACAGAGCACTGAAGCTTTCTTT	CASSLEPQSTEAFF	.	.	TRBV5-6	TRBJ1-1
TGTGCCAGCAGTTTAGGCTCACAGGGCGCCCTCCCCCTCCACTTT	CASSLGSQGALPLHF	.	.	TRBV27	TRBJ1-6
TGTGCCAGCAGTTTGGGCCTGACTAATGAAAAACTGTTTTTT	CASSLGLTNEKLFF	.	.	TRBV6-1	TRBJ1-4
TGTGCCAGCAGCGTAGGGGGGGGCAAGGGCACTGAAGCTTTCTTT	CASSVGGGKGTEAFF	.	.	TRBV9	TRBJ1-1
TGTGCCAGCAGCTTAAGGGTAGGGGTCAATCAGCCCCAGCATTTT	CASSLRVGVNQPQHF	.	.	TRBV11-2	TRBJ1-5
TGTGCCACCAGTGATCCTAAGTCCTACGAGCAGTACTTC	CATSDPKSYEQYF	.	.	TRBV24-1	TRBJ2-7
TGCGCCAGCAGCCAGGAGACAGGGTCGGAAGCTTTCTTT	CASSQETGSEAFF	TRBD1	.	TRBV4-3	TRBJ1-1
TGTGCCAGCAGCCTAAGACAGAACACTGAAGCTTTCTTT	CASSLRQNTEAFF	.	.	TRBV9	TRBJ1-1